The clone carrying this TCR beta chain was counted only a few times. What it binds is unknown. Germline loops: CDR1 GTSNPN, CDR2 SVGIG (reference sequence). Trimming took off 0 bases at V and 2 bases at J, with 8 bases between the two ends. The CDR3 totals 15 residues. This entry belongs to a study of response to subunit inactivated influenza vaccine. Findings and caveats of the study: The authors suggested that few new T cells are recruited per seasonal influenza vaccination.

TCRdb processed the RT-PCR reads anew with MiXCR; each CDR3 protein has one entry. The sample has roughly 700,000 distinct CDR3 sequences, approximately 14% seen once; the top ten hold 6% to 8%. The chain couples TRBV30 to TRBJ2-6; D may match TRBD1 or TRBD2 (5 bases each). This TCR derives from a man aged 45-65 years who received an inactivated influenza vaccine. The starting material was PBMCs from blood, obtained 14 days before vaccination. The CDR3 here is CAWSVRGAGANVLTF. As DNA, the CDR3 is TGTGCCTGGAGTGTACGAGGGGCTGGGGCCAACGTCCTGACTTTC.